This T cell receptor (beta chain) stems from a study of vaccination effects on CD4 cells after COVID-19. On this clone itself: The antigen is unknown.

ViraFEST assay sequencing came after antigen-specific CD4+ T cells were expanded with viral peptide pools. The culture ran for 10 days, and then CD4+ T cells were isolated. Vaccination of participants consisted of two doses of either the BNT162b2 or mRNA-1273 vaccine. Neither prior SARS-CoV-2 infection nor positive nucleocapsid antibodies were present in the vaccine recipients. Libraries were prepared by immunoSEQ multiplex PCR; TCRdb keeps only in-frame clonotypes and omits some of them. This sample carries some 68,000 clones, around 81% of them seen once, and the ten largest clones take 1.2%. The CDR3 is 15 amino acids. Trimming took off 0 bases at V and 7 bases at J, with 15 bases between the two ends. Per the germline V gene, CDR1 is MGHRA and CDR2 is YSYEKL.

This receptor was obtained from a human donor who received a COVID-19 vaccine. The chain has TRBV4-1 and TRBJ1-2, with D hard to call. This material consisted of CD4+ T cells from PBMCs cultured with HCoV-229E spike peptides, taken after COVID-19 vaccination. CDR3 sequence (DNA): TGCGCCAGCAGCCAAGATCCCAACGGCTCGGGTGGCTACACCTTC. As protein: CASSQDPNGSGGYTF.